This entry lists 5 T cell receptor beta chains sequenced from one sample in a study of cytomegalovirus exposure and HLA in healthy donors. The PCR ran on 60 Vbeta and 13 Jbeta primers. Generated by immunoSEQ multiplex PCR, the TCRdb table keeps only in-frame clones and is missing some. The repertoire includes around 150,000 clones, 82% of them detected once, and more than 0.9% sits in the top ten. Sequenced sample: PBMCs. Receptors were obtained from a girl aged 2 to 9 in good health and CMV-seropositive.

This rearrangement joins TRBV30 to TRBJ1-2; TRBD1 might be the D (6 bases). The V end lost 2 bases, the J end lost 8 bases, and 12 bases lay between the germline ends. This CDR3 contains 12 residues. Germline V gives CDR1 GTSNPN, CDR2 SVGIG (reference sequence). In DNA, the CDR3 is TGTGCCTGGAGTAGACAGGTTTCGGGCTACACCTTC. Encoded protein: CAWSRQVSGYTF. The variable domain in full, with the rest retrieved from reference TRBV30 and TRBJ1-2, is SQTIHQWPATLVQPVGSPLSLECTVEGTSNPNLYWYRQAAGRGLQLLFYSVGIGQISSEVPQNLSASRPQDRQFILSSKKLLLSDSGFYLCAWSRQVSGYTFGSGTRLTVV.

The J gene is TRBJ1-5, the V gene TRBV19, with a tentative D call TRBD1 (5 bases). The ends were cut back, 7 bases at V and 7 bases at J, with 17 bases in the middle. The germline V gene encodes CDR1 LNHDA and CDR2 SQIVND (reference sequence). This CDR3 comprises 14 residues. The chain's CDR3 is CASMVFGGEQPQHF. DNA of the CDR3: TGTGCCAGTATGGTGTTCGGGGGTGAGCAGCCCCAGCATTTT. The whole variable domain, remainder taken from reference TRBV19 and TRBJ1-5, is DGGITQSPKYLFRKEGQNVTLSCEQNLNHDAMYWYRQDPGQGLRLIYYSQIVNDFQKGDIAEGYSVSREKKESFPLTVTSAQKNPTAFYLCASMVFGGEQPQHFGDGTRLSIL.

The chain has TRBV7-9 and TRBJ1-3; D call uncertain. The germline V and J ends were trimmed by 1 base and 5 bases, with 15 bases remaining between them. The germline V gene has CDR1 SEHNR and CDR2 FQNEAQ (reference sequence). CDR3 length: 16 residues. The CDR3 sequence is CASSLDLGPIRNTIYF. The CDR3 nucleotides read TGTGCCAGCAGCTTAGACTTGGGCCCTATAAGAAACACCATATATTTT.

This clone was recorded only once. This chain uses TRBV5-6 with TRBJ2-7; D is possibly TRBD2 (6 bases). CDR3 length equals 15 residues. The V and J ends lost 0 bases and 7 bases respectively, with 17 bases between them. Germline-derived CDR1 and CDR2 are SGHDT and YYEEEE. The CDR3, as DNA: TGTGCCAGCAGCTTGGGAACGGGAGCGCCGGGTGAGCAGTACTTC. The encoded protein is CASSLGTGAPGEQYF.

This clone came up once. The rearrangement links TRBV4-1 to TRBJ2-5, with a weak D call TRBD1 (6 bases). CDR1 MGHRA and CDR2 YSYEKL come from the germline V gene. The length of the CDR3 is 13 residues. Trimming removed 4 bases from V and 2 bases from J, with 8 bases in between. The CDR3 loop reads CASSLGTQETQYF. CDR3 sequence (DNA): TGCGCCAGCAGCCTAGGGACACAAGAGACCCAGTACTTC.